The T cell receptor (beta chain) under discussion was sequenced for a study of shared clonotypes between healthy human individuals. The study ran the assay at deep level. Genomic DNA of each subset was evenly split across several immunoSEQ plates. Scientists sequenced DNA from unsorted PBMC on ten immunoSEQ deep assay plates. The protocol was immunoSEQ multiplex PCR, while the TCRdb copy is restricted to in-frame clones and leaves out a portion. The table records about 510,000 clones, approximately 85% of them present only once. This CDR3 is built from 13 residues. The ends were cut back, 5 bases at V and 2 bases at J, with 11 bases in the middle. Germline CDR1 reads SGHRS; CDR2 reads YFSETQ.

V is TRBV5-1 and J is TRBJ2-7; D may be TRBD1 (5 bases). The sequenced sample consisted of PBMCs. This sequence was found in a woman aged 35 to 49 in good health. Some clones in this sample may be carry-over from other donors' samples. The CDR3 here is CASRAGHPYEQYF. CDR3 bases: TGCGCCAGCAGGGCTGGACACCCCTACGAGCAGTACTTC.